Shown below are 10 T cell receptor beta chains from a single sample sequenced in a study of OX40 agonist ivuxolimab in advanced cancers. The method was immunoSEQ multiplex PCR; TCRdb's version includes in-frame clones alone and lacks a portion of them. The profile shows about 26,000 clones, around 90% of them singletons. The material was CD4+ or CD8+ T cells sorted from blood, obtained in a trial of the OX40 agonist ivuxolimab. The source is an adult with an advanced solid tumor such as melanoma, head and neck, liver or kidney cancer.

The V gene is TRBV6-5, the J gene TRBJ2-3; D gene uncertain. The V and J ends lost 6 bases and 1 base respectively, with 11 bases between them. This CDR3 comprises 14 residues. Germline CDR1 is MNHEY and CDR2 is SVGAGI. DNA for the CDR3: TGTGCCAGCAGACCCCGGTGGGGCACAGATACGCAGTATTTT. This encodes CASRPRWGTDTQYF.

In DNA, the CDR3 is TGTGCCAGCAGCTTACTAGCGGGGAACACCGGGGAGCTGTTTTTT. Translation gives CASSLLAGNTGELFF. This chain joins TRBV5-4 and TRBJ2-2; 9 bases are a match to TRBD2. CDR3 length: 15 residues. Germline trimming cut 2 bases from V and 1 base from J; bases unmatched to any gene: 0. Per germline, CDR1 SGHNT and CDR2 YYREEE (reference sequence).

The J gene is TRBJ2-3, the V gene TRBV5-6, with 16 nucleotides matching TRBD2. The J segment lost 4 bases and the V segment lost 4 bases, leaving 6 bases of the junction unmatched. Germline CDR1 and CDR2: SGHDT and YYEEEE. The CDR3 consists of 17 residues. CDR3 residues: CASSQPGLAGGPDTQYF. As DNA, the CDR3 is TGTGCCAGCAGCCAACCGGGACTAGCGGGGGGGCCAGATACGCAGTATTTT. The full variable domain, completed using reference TRBV5-6 and TRBJ2-3, is DAGVTQSPTHLIKTRGQQVTLRCSPKSGHDTVSWYQQALGQGPQFIFQYYEEEERQRGNFPDRFSGHQFPNYSSELNVNALLLGDSALYLCASSQPGLAGGPDTQYFGPGTRLTVL.

This clone has a handful of counts. The rearrangement joins TRBV19 to TRBJ1-5; D ambiguous. This CDR3 has 13 residues. Trimming cost V 3 bases and J 5 bases, with 8 bases left between them. Germline lookup yields CDR1 LNHDA and CDR2 SQIVND (reference sequence). The CDR3 spells CASSIAAHQPQHF. In DNA form, the CDR3 reads TGTGCCAGTAGTATCGCTGCCCATCAGCCCCAGCATTTT.

CDR3 sequence (DNA): TGCAGCGCCCTCGGGGCTGAAGCTTTCTTT. Translating it yields CSALGAEAFF. This chain connects TRBV29-1 to TRBJ1-1; D is unclear. CDR3 size: 10 residues. Per germline, CDR1 SQVTM and CDR2 ANQGSEA. Trimming removed 7 bases at V and 6 bases at J, with 9 bases between.

There are a few counts of this clone. The rearrangement links TRBV29-1 to TRBJ2-3, with TRBD2 matching over 7 bases. V trimming: 2 bases; J trimming: 4 bases; junction bases outside the gene matches: 24. Germline lookup yields CDR1 SQVTM and CDR2 ANQGSEA. The CDR3 sequence is 20 residues long. The CDR3 region is CSVERSGKGIMKHPADTQYF. In DNA, the CDR3 is TGCAGCGTTGAACGAAGCGGGAAAGGAATAATGAAGCACCCTGCAGATACGCAGTATTTT.

The chain recombines TRBV7-9 with TRBJ2-7; no clear D. CDR3 length equals 13 residues. Trimming pared 1 base from V and 3 bases from J, leaving 7 bases between. Germline CDR1 and CDR2: SEHNR and FQNEAQ (reference sequence). The CDR3 nucleotides are TGTGCCAGCAGCTTAGGGGCAGTCTACGAGCAGTACTTC. Its translation is CASSLGAVYEQYF.

This clone was detected once. The chain links TRBV7-6 to TRBJ2-3; TRBD2 matches at 11 bases. The CDR3 has 17 amino acids. The junction had 6 bases not matched to a gene; V was cut back by 3 bases and J by 1 base. Germline loops: CDR1 SGHVS, CDR2 FNYEAQ. CDR3 nucleotide sequence: TGTGCCAGCAGCTTCCCCCTTAGCGGGGGGGGCACAGATACGCAGTATTTT. Protein: CASSFPLSGGGTDTQYF.

The chain employs TRBV7-6 and TRBJ1-2; TRBD1 is a possible D gene (5 bases). The germline CDR1 and CDR2 sequences are SGHVS and FNYEAQ. V gave up 4 bases and J gave up 5 bases, with 8 bases separating them. The CDR3 has 12 residues. CDR3 nucleotides: TGTGCCAGCAGCTCCGGGGGTTATGGCTACACCTTC. Protein product: CASSSGGYGYTF.

The chain combines TRBV10-3 with TRBJ2-3, with a possible D match to TRBD1 (7 bases). V was clipped by 8 bases and J by 6 bases, with 15 bases between them. Per the germline V gene, CDR1 is ENHRY and CDR2 is SYGVKD. This CDR3 region has 13 residues. The chain's CDR3 is CAIQGGPPDTQYF. The DNA of the CDR3 is TGTGCCATCCAGGGGGGCCCTCCGGATACGCAGTATTTT.